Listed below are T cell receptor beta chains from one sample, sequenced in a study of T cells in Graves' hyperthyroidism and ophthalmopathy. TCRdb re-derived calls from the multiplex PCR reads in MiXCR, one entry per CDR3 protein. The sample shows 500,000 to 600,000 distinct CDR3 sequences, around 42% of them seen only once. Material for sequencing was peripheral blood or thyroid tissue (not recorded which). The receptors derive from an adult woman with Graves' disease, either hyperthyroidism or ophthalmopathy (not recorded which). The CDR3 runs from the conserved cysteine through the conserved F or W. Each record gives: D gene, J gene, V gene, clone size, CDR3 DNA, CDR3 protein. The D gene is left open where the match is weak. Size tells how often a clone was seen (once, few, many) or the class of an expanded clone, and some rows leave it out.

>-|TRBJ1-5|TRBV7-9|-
TGTGCCAGCAGCTCCCTAGCTAGGGGGGTAGGGAGCAATCAGCCCCAGCATTTT
CASSSLARGVGSNQPQHF
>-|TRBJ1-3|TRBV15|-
TGTGCCACCAGCAGAGTGACGGCCCCTATAGGAAACACCATATATTTT
CATSRVTAPIGNTIYF
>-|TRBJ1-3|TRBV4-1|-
TGCGCCAGCAGCCTATGGACCCTACGAACTGGAAACACCACATATTTT
CASSLWTLRTGNTTYF
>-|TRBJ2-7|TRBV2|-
TGTGCCAGCGTAAGAGGGCGTTACGAGCAGTACTTC
CASVRGRYEQYF
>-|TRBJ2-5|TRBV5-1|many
TGCGCCAGCAGCTTGGGATCGTCCCCTAGGTTGGTGAAGACCCAGTACTTC
CASSLGSSPRLVKTQYF
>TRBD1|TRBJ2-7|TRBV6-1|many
TGTGCCAGCAGTGAACTGGGGACAGCTGCCTACGAGCAGTACTTC
CASSELGTAAYEQYF
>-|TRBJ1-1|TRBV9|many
TGTGCCAGCAGCCCATCCACACAGGGCGGCACTGAAGCTTTCTTT
CASSPSTQGGTEAFF
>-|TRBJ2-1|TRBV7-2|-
TGTGCCAGCAGCTTCTCGACGAACACTGAGCAGTTCTTC
CASSFSTNTEQFF
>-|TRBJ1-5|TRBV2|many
TGTGCCAGCAGTGATAAGATCCAGCCCCAGCATTTT
CASSDKIQPQHF
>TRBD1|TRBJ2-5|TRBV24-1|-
TGTGCCACCAGTGATCCGGGGCAGGGGGTGATGGAGACCCAGTACTTC
CATSDPGQGVMETQYF
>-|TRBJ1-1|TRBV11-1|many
TGTGCCAGCAGCTTAACGACAGATACTGAAGCTTTCTTT
CASSLTTDTEAFF
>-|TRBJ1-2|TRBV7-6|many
TGTGCCAGCAGCTTAGCAGGGGAACTGGGGGGCTACACCTTC
CASSLAGELGGYTF
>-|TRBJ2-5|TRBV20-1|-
TGCAGTGCTAGTATTGGTTCCGAGACCCAGTACTTC
CSASIGSETQYF
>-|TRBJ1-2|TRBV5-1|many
TGCGCCAGCAGCGGACTGACAGGATACTATGGCTACACCTTC
CASSGLTGYYGYTF
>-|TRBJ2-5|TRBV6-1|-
TGCAGCACGGGGGCGGGAGAGACCCAGTACTTC
CSTGAGETQYF
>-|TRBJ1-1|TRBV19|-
TGTGCCAGTACCCAGTGGGGACAAAGCATCGGTGAAGCTTTCTTT
CASTQWGQSIGEAFF
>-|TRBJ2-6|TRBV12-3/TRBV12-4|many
TGTGCCAGCAGTATCCCTGGCTCTGGGGCCAACGTCCTGACTTTC
CASSIPGSGANVLTF
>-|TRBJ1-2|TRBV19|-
TGTGCCAGTAGTATCGGAAGAGGCGGCGGCTACACCTTC
CASSIGRGGGYTF
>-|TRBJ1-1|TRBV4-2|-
TGTGCCAGCAGCCAAGGAGGATATGAAGCTTTCTTT
CASSQGGYEAFF
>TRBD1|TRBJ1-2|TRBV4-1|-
TGCGCCAGCAGCCATCCTCCGCCCCGACAGGGGTTGGGTGGCTACACCTTC
CASSHPPPRQGLGGYTF
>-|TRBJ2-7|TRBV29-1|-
TGCAGCGTGAGGCCGGGCCGGAACTCCTACGAGCAGTACTTC
CSVRPGRNSYEQYF
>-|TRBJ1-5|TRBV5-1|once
TGCGCCAGCAGTATGGAAGGGCAGGGTCAGCCCCAGCATTTT
CASSMEGQGQPQHF
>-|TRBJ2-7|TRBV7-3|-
TGTGCCAGCAGTCTAACGTTACTAGCTGGCGAGCAGTACTTC
CASSLTLLAGEQYF
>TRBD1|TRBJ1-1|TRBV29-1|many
TGCAGCGTTGAGGGACAGGGGGCGACTGAAGCTTTCTTT
CSVEGQGATEAFF
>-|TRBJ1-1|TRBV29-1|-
TGCAGCGCCCCCCAAGGGGACACTGAAGCCTCCTTT
CSAPQGDTEASF
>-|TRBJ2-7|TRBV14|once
TGTGCCAGCAGTCCGAACCAAAACTCCTACGAGCAGTACTTC
CASSPNQNSYEQYF
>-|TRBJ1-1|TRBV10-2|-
TGTGCCAGCAGTTTGACAGAGACCACTGAAGCTTTCTTT
CASSLTETTEAFF
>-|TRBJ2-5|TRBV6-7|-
TGTGCCAGCAGTTCAAGACGGCGGGAGACCCAGTACTTC
CASSSRRRETQYF
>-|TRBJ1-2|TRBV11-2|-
TGTGCCAGCAGTACCCTCGGAGGGGGGGACTACACCTTC
CASSTLGGGDYTF
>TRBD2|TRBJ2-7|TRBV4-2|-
TGTGCCAGCAGCCAAGATCAGGGCTCCGCGGGAGCTAACGAGCAGTACTTC
CASSQDQGSAGANEQYF
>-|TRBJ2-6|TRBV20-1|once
TGCAGTGCTCCAAGACAGGAGAACACTGAAGCTTTC
CSAPRQENTEAF
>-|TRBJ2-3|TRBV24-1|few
TGTGCCACCGCGAACAGCCCCACAGATACGCAGTATTTT
CATANSPTDTQYF
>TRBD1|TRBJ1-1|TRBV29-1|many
TGCAGCGTGCTGACGTCCTCAGGGGGCTACACTGAAGCTTTCTTT
CSVLTSSGGYTEAFF
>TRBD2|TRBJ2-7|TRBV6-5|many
TGTGCCAGCAGTAAGACTAGCGGGAGGGCCTACGAGCAGTACTTC
CASSKTSGRAYEQYF
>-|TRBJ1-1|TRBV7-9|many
TGTGCCAGCAGCTTAGCGCGGGGCTGGAACACTGAAGCTTTCTTT
CASSLARGWNTEAFF
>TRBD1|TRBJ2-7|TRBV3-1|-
TGTGCCAGCAGCGCAGGGGGCGCCTCCTACGAGCAGTACTTC
CASSAGGASYEQYF
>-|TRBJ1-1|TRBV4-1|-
TGCGCCAGCAGCCAAGGGCCGGGACTTCCCCTCACTGAAGCTTTCTTT
CASSQGPGLPLTEAFF
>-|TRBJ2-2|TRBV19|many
TGTGCCAGTAGTATCTTGACGTCCCTCACCGGGGAGCTGTTTTTT
CASSILTSLTGELFF
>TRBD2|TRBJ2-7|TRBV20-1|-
TGCAGTGCTAGAGAGGTAGCGGGAGCGGGGGAGCAGTACTTC
CSAREVAGAGEQYF
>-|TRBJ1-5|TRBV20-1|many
TGCAGTGCCAATAGGGGTGGCAGCTATAGCAATCAGCCCCAGCATTTT
CSANRGGSYSNQPQHF
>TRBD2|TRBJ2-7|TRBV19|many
TGTGCCAGTAGTATGGGGACTAGCGGGGATTCCTACGAGCAGTACTTC
CASSMGTSGDSYEQYF
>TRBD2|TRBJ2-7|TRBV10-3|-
TGTGCCATCAGTGAGTCCCTTGGACTAGCGGGGGGCTACGAGCAGTACTTC
CAISESLGLAGGYEQYF